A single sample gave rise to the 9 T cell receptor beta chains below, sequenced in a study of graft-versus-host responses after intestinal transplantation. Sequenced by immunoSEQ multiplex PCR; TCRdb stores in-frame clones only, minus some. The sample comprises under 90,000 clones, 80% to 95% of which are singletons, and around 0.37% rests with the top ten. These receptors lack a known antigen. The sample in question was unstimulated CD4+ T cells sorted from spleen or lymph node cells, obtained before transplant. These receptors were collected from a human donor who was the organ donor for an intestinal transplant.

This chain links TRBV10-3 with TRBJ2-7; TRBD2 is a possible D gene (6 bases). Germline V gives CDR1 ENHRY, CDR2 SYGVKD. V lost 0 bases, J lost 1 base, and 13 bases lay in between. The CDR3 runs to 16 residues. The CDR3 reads CAISESRGGPSYEQYF. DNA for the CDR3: TGTGCCATCAGTGAGTCGCGGGGTGGTCCGTCCTACGAGCAGTACTTC.

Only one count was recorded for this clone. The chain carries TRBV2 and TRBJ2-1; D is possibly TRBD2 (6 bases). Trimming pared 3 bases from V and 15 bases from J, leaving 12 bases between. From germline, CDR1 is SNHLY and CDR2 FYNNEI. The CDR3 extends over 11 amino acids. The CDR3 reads CASSDGSGWFF. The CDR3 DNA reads TGTGCCAGCAGTGATGGGAGCGGGTGGTTCTTC.

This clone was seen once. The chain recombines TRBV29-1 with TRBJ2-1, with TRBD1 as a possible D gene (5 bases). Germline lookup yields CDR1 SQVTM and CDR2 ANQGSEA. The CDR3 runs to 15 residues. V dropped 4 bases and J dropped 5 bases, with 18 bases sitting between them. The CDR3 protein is CSVGYVLATDNEQFF. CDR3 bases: TGCAGCGTTGGATACGTTTTGGCGACAGACAATGAGCAGTTCTTC.

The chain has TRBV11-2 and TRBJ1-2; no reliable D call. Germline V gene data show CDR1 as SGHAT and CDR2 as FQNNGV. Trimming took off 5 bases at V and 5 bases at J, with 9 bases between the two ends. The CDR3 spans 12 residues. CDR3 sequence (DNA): TGTGCCAGCAGCCCGGCGGGTTATGGCTACACCTTC. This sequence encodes CASSPAGYGYTF.

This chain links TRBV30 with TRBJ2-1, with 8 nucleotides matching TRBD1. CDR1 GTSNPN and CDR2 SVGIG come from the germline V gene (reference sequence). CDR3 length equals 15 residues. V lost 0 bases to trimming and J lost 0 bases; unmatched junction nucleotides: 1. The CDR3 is CAWSVGQGSYNEQFF. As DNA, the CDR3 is TGTGCCTGGAGTGTCGGACAGGGCTCCTACAATGAGCAGTTCTTC. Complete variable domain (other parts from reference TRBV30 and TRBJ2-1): SQTIHQWPATLVQPVGSPLSLECTVEGTSNPNLYWYRQAAGRGLQLLFYSVGIGQISSEVPQNLSASRPQDRQFILSSKKLLLSDSGFYLCAWSVGQGSYNEQFFGPGTRLTVL.

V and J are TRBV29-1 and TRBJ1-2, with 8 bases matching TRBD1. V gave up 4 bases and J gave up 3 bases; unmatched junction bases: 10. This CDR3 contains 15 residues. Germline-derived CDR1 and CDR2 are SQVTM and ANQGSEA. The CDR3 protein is CSVAFPGGVDYGYTF. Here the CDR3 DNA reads TGCAGCGTTGCGTTCCCAGGGGGCGTTGACTATGGCTACACCTTC. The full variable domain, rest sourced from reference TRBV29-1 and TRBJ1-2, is SAVISQKPSRDICQRGTSLTIQCQVDSQVTMMFWYRQQPGQSLTLIATANQGSEATYESGFVIDKFPISRPNLTFSTLTVSNMSPEDSSIYLCSVAFPGGVDYGYTFGSGTRLTVV.

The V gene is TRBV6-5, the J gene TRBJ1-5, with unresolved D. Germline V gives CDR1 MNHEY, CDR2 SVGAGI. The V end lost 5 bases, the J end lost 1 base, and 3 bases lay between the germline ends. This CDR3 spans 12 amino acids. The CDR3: CASSLSNQPQHF. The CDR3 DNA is TGTGCCAGCAGTCTCAGCAATCAGCCCCAGCATTTT.

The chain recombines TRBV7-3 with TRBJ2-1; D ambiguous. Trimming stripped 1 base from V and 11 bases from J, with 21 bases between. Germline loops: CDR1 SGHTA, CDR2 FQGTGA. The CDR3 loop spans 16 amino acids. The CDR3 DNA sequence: TGTGCCAGCAGCTTAATCCCGAGTCTTTACCCACCAAAGCAGTTCTTC. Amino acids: CASSLIPSLYPPKQFF.

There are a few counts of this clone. This CDR3 is CASSPPPGVAGTIYF. The CDR3 DNA reads as TGTGCCAGTAGTCCCCCCCCAGGGGTCGCGGGCACCATATATTTT. The chain has TRBV19 and TRBJ1-3; TRBD1 is a possible D gene (6 bases). Germline CDR1 reads LNHDA; CDR2 reads SQIVND (reference sequence). The CDR3 covers 15 residues. Trimming pared 5 bases from V and 9 bases from J, leaving 20 bases between.